The clone carrying this T cell receptor beta chain was observed a few times. Its target is unknown. The method was immunoSEQ multiplex PCR; TCRdb's version includes in-frame clones alone and lacks a portion of them. The table records about 120,000 clones, roughly 90% of them present only once. This sample was included in a study of cytomegalovirus exposure and HLA in healthy donors. Findings of the study overall: Specific recognition of CMV antigens was confirmed in vitro for a few chains (all CMV-associated). Among TCR sequences, most were rare, though some public TCRs appeared in many donors.

V was shortened by 8 bases and J by 5 bases, with 9 bases between the two germline ends. This CDR3 has 11 amino acids. Germline lookup yields CDR1 MNHEY and CDR2 SMNVEV (reference sequence). What was sequenced was PBMCs. The chain has TRBV27 and TRBJ1-2; D is unclear. This clonotype was obtained from a young woman in good health and CMV-seropositive. The CDR3 nucleotides read TGTGCCAGCGGGCGAGTTTATGGCTACACCTTC. Its protein is CASGRVYGYTF.